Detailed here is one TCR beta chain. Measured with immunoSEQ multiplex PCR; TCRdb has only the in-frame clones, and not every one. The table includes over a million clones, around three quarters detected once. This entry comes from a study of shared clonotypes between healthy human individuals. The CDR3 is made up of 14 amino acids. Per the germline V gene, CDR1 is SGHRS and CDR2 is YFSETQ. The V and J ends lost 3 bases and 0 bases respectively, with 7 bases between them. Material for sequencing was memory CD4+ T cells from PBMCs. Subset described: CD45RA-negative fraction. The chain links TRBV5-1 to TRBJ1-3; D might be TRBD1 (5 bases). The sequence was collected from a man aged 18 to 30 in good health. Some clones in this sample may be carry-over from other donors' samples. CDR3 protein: CASSWDVSGNTIYF. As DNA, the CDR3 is TGCGCCAGCAGCTGGGACGTCTCTGGAAACACCATATATTTT.